The entry that follows covers one T cell receptor (beta chain) sequence. The sample comes from a study of blood T cells in healthy people across ages. The authors ran a second PCR of roughly 6 to 11 cycles using a sample-barcoded 5' primer and a J-beta primer mix. TCRdb itself ran the 5' RACE reads through MiXCR, one entry per CDR3 protein. The sample contains some 560,000 distinct CDR3 sequences, around a quarter of which appear only once. Germline V gene data show CDR1 as GTSNPN and CDR2 as SVGIG (reference sequence). The length of the CDR3 is 11 residues. V dropped 5 bases and J dropped 1 base, with 5 bases sitting between them. The same sample was also used in a study of T cells of mothers and their children. That source notes: All RNA that had been extracted was used for cDNA synthesis at approximately 1.5 ug per 15 ul. Persistent microchimeric T cell clones were sought, and none were detected.

The TCR sequence derives from a boy aged 2-15 years in good health. The chain has TRBV30 and TRBJ1-1; unclear D gene. Specimen: blood. DNA for the CDR3: TGTGCCTGGGGAGAGAACACTGAAGCTTTCTTT. Translation: CAWGENTEAFF.